This T cell receptor (beta chain) stems from a study of vaccination effects on CD4 cells after COVID-19. Study in general: Antigen-specific CD4+ T cells expanded by the ViraFEST assay with viral peptide pools were then sequenced. The second dose preceded post-vaccine samples by a median of 72 days. Cultures of under 2.5 million PBMC per well contained 10 IU/ml IL-2 plus 10 ug/ml peptides.

Using immunoSEQ multiplex PCR, the repertoire was profiled, and TCRdb retains in-frame clones only, with some absent. Here the sample spans around 66,000 clones, 74% being singletons. After more than 8 days in culture, the CD4+ T cells were isolated. Participants completed two doses of the BNT162b2 or mRNA-1273 vaccine. Vaccine recipients had no previous SARS-CoV-2 infection; their nucleocapsid antibodies were negative. This clone was counted a single time. The antigen remains undetermined. This same CDR3 is encoded by further DNA sequences in the sample. The CDR3 is 16 amino acids. The V gene lost 4 bases and the J gene lost 1 base, with 12 bases spanning the gap. Germline loops: CDR1 SGHRS, CDR2 YFSETQ.

This TCR was recovered from a human donor who received a COVID-19 vaccine. The sequencing here drew on CD4+ T cells from PBMCs cultured without peptide, taken after COVID-19 vaccination. The chain employs TRBV5-1 and TRBJ1-6, with D maybe TRBD1 (6 bases). The CDR3 here is CASSPGDGSYNSPLHF. The CDR3 DNA reads as TGCGCCAGCAGCCCAGGGGATGGGTCCTATAATTCACCCCTCCACTTT.